Presented here are 4 T cell receptor beta chains from one specimen sequenced in a study of cytomegalovirus exposure and HLA in healthy donors. Generated by immunoSEQ multiplex PCR, the TCRdb table keeps only in-frame clones and is missing some. In the table there are 150,000 to 200,000 clones, about 84% of which are singletons. Sequencing was done on a sample of PBMCs. The source of these receptors is a young woman in good health and CMV-seronegative.

This clone was observed a few times. The genes are TRBV5-1 and TRBJ1-6; D uncertain. This CDR3 contains 18 residues. V shed 2 bases and J shed 8 bases, with 23 bases lying between them. CDR1 is SGHRS, CDR2 YFSETQ, per germline. The chain's CDR3 is CASSFEQSRPGWHSPLHF. The CDR3 DNA reads as TGCGCCAGCAGCTTCGAACAGTCCCGCCCAGGCTGGCATTCACCCCTCCACTTT.

This clone was counted between two and nine times. V usage is TRBV9 and J usage is TRBJ1-2, with TRBD1 matching 7 bases. The CDR3 is made up of 15 amino acids. V lost 2 bases, J lost 0 bases, and 4 bases stayed unmatched. CDR1 SGDLS and CDR2 YYNGEE come from the germline V gene. The CDR3 here is CASSVVGQPNYGYTF. The DNA for the CDR3 is TGTGCCAGCAGCGTCGTGGGACAGCCTAACTATGGCTACACCTTC.

V is TRBV2 and J is TRBJ2-3; possibly TRBD1 for D (6 bases). This CDR3 is 16 amino acids long. Germline V gene lookup returns CDR1 SNHLY and CDR2 FYNNEI. The ends were cut back, 4 bases at V and 2 bases at J, with 16 bases in the middle. The CDR3, as DNA: TGTGCCAGCAGTGCATACTCCGGGACAACCACAGATACGCAGTATTTT. Protein sequence: CASSAYSGTTTDTQYF.

This chain links TRBV6-6 with TRBJ2-7, with D possibly TRBD2 on 6 matching bases. This CDR3 contains 13 residues. Germline V gene lookup returns CDR1 MNHNY and CDR2 SVGAGI (reference sequence). Trimming stripped 8 bases from V and 9 bases from J, with 20 bases between. The CDR3: CASSRRGSPLQYF. CDR3 sequence (DNA): TGTGCCAGCTCCCGGAGGGGCAGTCCCCTGCAGTACTTC.